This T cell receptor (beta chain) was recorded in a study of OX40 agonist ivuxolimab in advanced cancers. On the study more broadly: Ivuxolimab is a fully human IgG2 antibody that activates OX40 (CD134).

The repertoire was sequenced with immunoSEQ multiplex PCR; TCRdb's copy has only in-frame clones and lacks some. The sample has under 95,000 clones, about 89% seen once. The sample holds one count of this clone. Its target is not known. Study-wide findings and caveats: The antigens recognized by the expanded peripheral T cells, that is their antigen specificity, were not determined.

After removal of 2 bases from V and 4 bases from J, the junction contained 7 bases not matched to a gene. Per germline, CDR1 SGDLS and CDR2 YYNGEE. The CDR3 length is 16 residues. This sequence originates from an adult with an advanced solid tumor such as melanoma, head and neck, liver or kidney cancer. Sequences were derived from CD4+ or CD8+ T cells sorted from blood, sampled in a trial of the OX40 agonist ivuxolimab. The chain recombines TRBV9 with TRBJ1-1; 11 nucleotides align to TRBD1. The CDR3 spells CASSVHRDRGGTEAFF. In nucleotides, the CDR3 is TGTGCCAGCAGCGTTCACCGGGACAGGGGGGGCACTGAAGCTTTCTTT.